This TCR beta chain was documented in a study of T cell repertoires in cytomegalovirus infection. The overall study: Recently identified HLA-C-restricted and well-studied HLA-B-restricted CMV epitopes were used. Indications of both CMV infection and matching HLA type were provided by public TCR beta signatures.

TCRdb analysed the reads with MiXCR anew, one entry per CDR3 protein. The sample carries about 74,000 distinct CDR3 sequences, roughly 28% recorded once. Study observations and caveats: Public TCR beta family frequency separated CMV-and-HLA carriers, including in an independent cohort. Ex vivo, HLA-C-restricted CMV-specific TCR beta clonotypes prevailed over the rest of the response.

The V and J ends lost 1 base and 5 bases respectively, with 18 bases between them. This CDR3 comprises 17 residues. CDR1 is LGHNA, CDR2 YSLEER, per germline. This clonotype was recorded at least ten times. What it binds is not known. The sample in question was CD8+ T cells from cultured PBMCs, obtained from culture after CMV antigen stimulation. The chain is built from TRBV4-3 and TRBJ2-4; the D gene is possibly TRBD2 (5 bases). The source of this sequence is a human donor in good health (CMV status not recorded). Some clones in this sample may be carry-over from other donors' samples. In nucleotides, the CDR3 is TGCGCCAGCAGCCAAGTTACGGGGTCCAGTACCCAAAACATTCAGTACTTC. As protein: CASSQVTGSSTQNIQYF.